The T cell receptor beta chain under discussion was sequenced for a study of blood T cell repertoires in COVID-19. Study context: Some COVID-19 samples were acute and others convalescent; all came from the United States, Italy and Spain. PBMCs, B-cell-depleted T cells, or T cells were the source of the cDNA or gDNA that made up the material.

Germline lookup yields CDR1 SNHLY and CDR2 FYNNEI. Trimming took off 4 bases at V and 1 base at J, with 8 bases between the two ends. This CDR3 is built from 14 residues. Sequenced by immunoSEQ multiplex PCR; TCRdb stores in-frame clones only, minus some. The repertoire holds about 99,000 clones, with 84% as singletons. The source of this sequence is a man aged 70-80 years with active or convalescent COVID-19. The material sequenced was peripheral blood. This chain links TRBV2 with TRBJ1-3; D unclear. The CDR3, as DNA: TGTGCCAGCAGTGTTGCGGAGTCTGGAAACACCATATATTTT. Amino acid sequence: CASSVAESGNTIYF.